This is a list of T cell receptor beta chains from one sample in a study of T-cell memory formation after mild COVID-19. TCRdb fed the 5' RACE reads into MiXCR, producing one record per CDR3 protein. The table shows 350,000 to 500,000 distinct CDR3 sequences, with 20% occurring only once. The source material was PBMCs or a T cell subset sorted from them (not recorded which). The receptors derive from an adult woman who had mild COVID-19 (a few samples of this study predate the infection). Cell type and time point are not known. Each CDR3 is given with its conserved first and last residue. D genes are given only for firm matches. A row's size may be missing; if present it is once, few, many or a size class.

TRBV7-7,TRBJ2-1,many,TRBD2,CASSSGALAGGAYNEQFF,TGTGCCAGCAGCTCAGGCGCACTAGCGGGGGGTGCATATAATGAGCAGTTCTTC
TRBV20-1,TRBJ1-2,.,TRBD1,CSAHGTGGNGYTF,TGCAGTGCCCACGGGACAGGGGGCAACGGCTACACCTTC
TRBV6-5,TRBJ2-7,few,.,CASSYGPMGSSYEQYF,TGTGCCAGCAGTTACGGCCCCATGGGGAGCTCCTACGAGCAGTACTTC
TRBV5-1,TRBJ2-1,many,TRBD2,CASSPGLVEEQFF,TGCGCCAGCAGCCCTGGACTAGTCGAGGAGCAGTTCTTC
TRBV10-3,TRBJ2-7,.,TRBD1,CAISSGQGHEQYF,TGTGCCATCAGCTCGGGACAGGGGCACGAGCAGTACTTC
TRBV7-6,TRBJ1-2,once,.,CASSLDFQATTSFGYTF,TGTGCCAGCAGCTTAGACTTCCAGGCTACTACCTCATTTGGCTACACCTTC
TRBV18,TRBJ2-2,many,TRBD2,CASSQAGTNTGELFF,TGTGCCAGCTCACAAGCGGGAACGAACACCGGGGAGCTGTTTTTT
TRBV7-2,TRBJ2-2,few,TRBD2,CASSLLTSGNTGELFF,TGTGCCAGCAGCTTGCTGACTAGCGGGAACACCGGGGAGCTGTTTTTT
TRBV11-3,TRBJ2-1,few,TRBD2,CASSLAPLTSGINEQFF,TGTGCCAGCAGCTTAGCACCTTTGACTAGCGGGATTAATGAGCAGTTCTTC
TRBV5-5,TRBJ2-7,.,TRBD1,CASSLRPPGQGTYEQYF,TGTGCCAGCAGCCTACGCCCTCCGGGACAGGGGACCTACGAGCAGTACTTC
TRBV30,TRBJ1-2,.,.,CAWSVGTRGYTF,TGTGCCTGGAGTGTGGGCACCCGGGGGTACACCTTC
TRBV5-1,TRBJ2-7,.,TRBD2,CASSLDPLAGGYEQYF,TGCGCCAGCAGCTTGGACCCGCTAGCGGGAGGTTACGAGCAGTACTTC
TRBV7-3,TRBJ1-1,few,.,CASSSLGPTSTEAFF,TGTGCCAGCAGCTCCCTCGGACCGACATCCACTGAAGCTTTCTTT
TRBV12-3/TRBV12-4,TRBJ2-3,few,TRBD2,CATEGLAGLDTQYF,TGTGCCACCGAAGGGCTAGCGGGGTTGGATACGCAGTATTTT
TRBV7-2,TRBJ2-7,.,.,CASSFSADSSYEQYF,TGTGCCAGCAGCTTTTCAGCGGACAGCTCCTACGAGCAGTACTTC
TRBV7-9,TRBJ1-2,.,.,CAIPSAGAWGYTF,TGTGCCATACCGTCTGCAGGGGCTTGGGGCTACACCTTC
TRBV2,TRBJ2-1,many,.,CASREEGSYNEQFF,TGTGCCAGCAGAGAGGAGGGCTCCTACAATGAGCAGTTCTTC